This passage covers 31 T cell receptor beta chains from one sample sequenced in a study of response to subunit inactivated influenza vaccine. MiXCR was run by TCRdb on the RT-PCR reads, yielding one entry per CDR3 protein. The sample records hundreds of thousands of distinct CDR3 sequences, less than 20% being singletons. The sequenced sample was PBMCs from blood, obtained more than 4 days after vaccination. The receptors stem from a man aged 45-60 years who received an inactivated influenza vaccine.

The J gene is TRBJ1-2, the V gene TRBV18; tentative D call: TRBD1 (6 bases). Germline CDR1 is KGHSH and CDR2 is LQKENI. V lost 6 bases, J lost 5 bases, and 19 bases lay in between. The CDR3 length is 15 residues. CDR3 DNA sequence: TGTGCCAGCTCCATCCCCGGGACACCAGGGTATGGCTACACCTTC. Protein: CASSIPGTPGYGYTF.

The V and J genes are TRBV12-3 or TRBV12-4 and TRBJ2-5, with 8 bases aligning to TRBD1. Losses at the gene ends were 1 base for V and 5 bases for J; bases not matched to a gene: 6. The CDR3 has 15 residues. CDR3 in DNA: TGTGCCAGCAGTTTAGGACAGGGGAGTTGGGAGACCCAGTACTTC. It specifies CASSLGQGSWETQYF.

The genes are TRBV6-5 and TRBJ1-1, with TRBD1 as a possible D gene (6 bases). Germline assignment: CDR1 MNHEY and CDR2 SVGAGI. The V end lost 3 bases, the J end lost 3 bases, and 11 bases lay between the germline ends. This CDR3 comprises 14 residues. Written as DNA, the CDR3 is TGTGCCAGCAGTTATGGGGGCGCGGACACTGAAGCTTTCTTT. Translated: CASSYGGADTEAFF.

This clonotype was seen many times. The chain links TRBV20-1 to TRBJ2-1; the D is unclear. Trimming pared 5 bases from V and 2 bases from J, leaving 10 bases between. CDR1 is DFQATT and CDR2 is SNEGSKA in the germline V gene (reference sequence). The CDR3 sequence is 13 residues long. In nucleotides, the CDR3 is TGCAGTGCTGTCGGGCTTACCTACAATGAGCAGTTCTTC. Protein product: CSAVGLTYNEQFF.

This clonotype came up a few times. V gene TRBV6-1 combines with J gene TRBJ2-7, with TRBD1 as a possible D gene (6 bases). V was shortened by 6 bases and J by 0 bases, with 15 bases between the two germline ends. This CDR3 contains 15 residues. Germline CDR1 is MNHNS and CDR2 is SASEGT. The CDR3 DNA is TGTGCCAGCAGCCCCGGGGACACACCCTCCTACGAGCAGTACTTC. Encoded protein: CASSPGDTPSYEQYF.

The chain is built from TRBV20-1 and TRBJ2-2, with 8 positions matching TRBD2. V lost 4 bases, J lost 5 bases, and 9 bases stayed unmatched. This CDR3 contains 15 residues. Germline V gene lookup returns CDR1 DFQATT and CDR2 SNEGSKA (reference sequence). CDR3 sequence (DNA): TGCAGTGCTACCTCACGGGGGGGCGGGACCGGGGAGCTGTTTTTT. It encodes CSATSRGGGTGELFF.

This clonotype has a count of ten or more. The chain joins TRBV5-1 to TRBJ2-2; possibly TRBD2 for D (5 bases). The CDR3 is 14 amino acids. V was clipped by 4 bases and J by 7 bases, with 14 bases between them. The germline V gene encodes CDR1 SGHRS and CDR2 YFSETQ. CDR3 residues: CASSPPGLDGELFF. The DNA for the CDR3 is TGCGCCAGCAGCCCACCTGGACTCGACGGGGAGCTGTTTTTT.

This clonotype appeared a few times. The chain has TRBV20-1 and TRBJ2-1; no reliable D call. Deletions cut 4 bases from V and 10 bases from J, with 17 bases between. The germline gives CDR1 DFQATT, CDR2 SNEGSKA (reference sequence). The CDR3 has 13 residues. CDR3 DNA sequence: TGCAGTGCTATCCCCGGGTCGGACGCGGAGCAGTTCTTC. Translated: CSAIPGSDAEQFF.

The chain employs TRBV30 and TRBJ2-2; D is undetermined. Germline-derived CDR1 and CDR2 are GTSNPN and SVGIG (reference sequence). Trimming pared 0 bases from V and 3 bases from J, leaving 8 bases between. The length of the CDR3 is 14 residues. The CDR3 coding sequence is TGTGCCTGGAGTGTTGGAAGGTACACCGGGGAGCTGTTTTTT. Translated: CAWSVGRYTGELFF.

CDR3 loop: CASSPHSGSYEQYF. The DNA of the CDR3 is TGTGCCAGCAGCCCTCATAGCGGCTCCTACGAGCAGTACTTC. The chain is built from TRBV28 and TRBJ2-7; tentatively, D is TRBD2 (6 bases). Germline lookup yields CDR1 MDHEN and CDR2 SYDVKM. V lost 6 bases to trimming and J lost 0 bases, with 12 bases between them. CDR3 length: 14 amino acids.

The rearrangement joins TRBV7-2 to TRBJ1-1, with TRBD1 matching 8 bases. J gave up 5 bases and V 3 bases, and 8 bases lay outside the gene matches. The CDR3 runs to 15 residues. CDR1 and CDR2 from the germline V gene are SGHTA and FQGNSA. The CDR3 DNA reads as TGTGCCAGCAGCTTCAGGGGGCCCAGTGGAACTGAAGCTTTCTTT. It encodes CASSFRGPSGTEAFF.

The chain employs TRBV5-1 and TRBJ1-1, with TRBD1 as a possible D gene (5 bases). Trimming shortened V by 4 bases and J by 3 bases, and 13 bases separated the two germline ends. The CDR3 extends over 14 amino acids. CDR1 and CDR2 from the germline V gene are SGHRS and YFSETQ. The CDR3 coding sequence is TGCGCCAGCAGCCAGGGAGGGAGGGACACTGAAGCTTTCTTT. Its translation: CASSQGGRDTEAFF. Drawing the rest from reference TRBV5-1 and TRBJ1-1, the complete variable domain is KAGVTQTPRYLIKTRGQQVTLSCSPISGHRSVSWYQQTPGQGLQFLFEYFSETQRNKGNFPGRFSGRQFSNSRSEMNVSTLELGDSALYLCASSQGGRDTEAFFGQGTRLTVV.

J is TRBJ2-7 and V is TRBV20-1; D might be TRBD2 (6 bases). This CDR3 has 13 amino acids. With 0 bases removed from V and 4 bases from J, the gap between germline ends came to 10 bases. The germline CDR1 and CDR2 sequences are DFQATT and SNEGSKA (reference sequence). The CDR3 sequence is CSARDGGRYEQYF. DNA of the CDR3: TGCAGTGCTAGAGATGGGGGGAGATACGAGCAGTACTTC.

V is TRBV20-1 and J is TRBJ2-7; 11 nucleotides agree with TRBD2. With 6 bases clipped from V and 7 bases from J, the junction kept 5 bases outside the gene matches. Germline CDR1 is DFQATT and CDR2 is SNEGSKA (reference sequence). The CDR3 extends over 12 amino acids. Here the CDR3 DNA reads TGCAGTGCCCTAGCGGGGGGCCGGGAGCAGTACTTC. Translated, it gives CSALAGGREQYF.

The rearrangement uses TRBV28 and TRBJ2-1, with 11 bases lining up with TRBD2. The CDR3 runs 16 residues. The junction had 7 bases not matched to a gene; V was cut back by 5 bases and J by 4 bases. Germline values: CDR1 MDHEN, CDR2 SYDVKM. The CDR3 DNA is TGTGCCAGCAGTCAAATTAGCGGGAGGGAATACAATGAGCAGTTCTTC. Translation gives CASSQISGREYNEQFF.

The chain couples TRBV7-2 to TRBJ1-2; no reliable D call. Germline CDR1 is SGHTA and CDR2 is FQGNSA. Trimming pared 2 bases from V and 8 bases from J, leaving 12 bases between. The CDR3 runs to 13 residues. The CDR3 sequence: CASSLTDPRGYTF. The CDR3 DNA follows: TGTGCCAGCAGCTTAACGGATCCGAGGGGCTACACCTTC.

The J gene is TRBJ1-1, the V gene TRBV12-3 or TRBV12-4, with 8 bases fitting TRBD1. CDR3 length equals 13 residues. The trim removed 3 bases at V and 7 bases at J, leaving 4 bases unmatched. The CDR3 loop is CASSFVGTGEAFF. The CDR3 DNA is TGTGCCAGCAGTTTTGTCGGGACAGGTGAAGCTTTCTTT.

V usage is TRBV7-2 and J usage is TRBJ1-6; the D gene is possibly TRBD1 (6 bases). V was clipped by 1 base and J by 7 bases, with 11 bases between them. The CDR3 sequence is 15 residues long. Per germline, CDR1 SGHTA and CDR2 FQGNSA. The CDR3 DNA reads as TGTGCCAGCAGCTTAGTCGGGGGGGGCAATTCACCCCTCCACTTT. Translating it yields CASSLVGGGNSPLHF.

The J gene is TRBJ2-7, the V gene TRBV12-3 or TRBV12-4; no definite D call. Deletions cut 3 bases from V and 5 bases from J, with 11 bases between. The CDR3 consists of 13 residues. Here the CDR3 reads CASSFDPEHEQYF. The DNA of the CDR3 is TGTGCCAGCAGTTTTGACCCTGAACACGAGCAGTACTTC.

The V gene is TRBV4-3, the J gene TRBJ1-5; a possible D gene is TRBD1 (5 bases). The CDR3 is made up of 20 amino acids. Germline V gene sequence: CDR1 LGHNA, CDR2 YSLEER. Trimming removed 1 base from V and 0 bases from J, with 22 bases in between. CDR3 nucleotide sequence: TGCGCCAGCAGCCAAGGAATCCAGGGTCTATCGGGGTATAGCAATCAGCCCCAGCATTTT. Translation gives CASSQGIQGLSGYSNQPQHF.

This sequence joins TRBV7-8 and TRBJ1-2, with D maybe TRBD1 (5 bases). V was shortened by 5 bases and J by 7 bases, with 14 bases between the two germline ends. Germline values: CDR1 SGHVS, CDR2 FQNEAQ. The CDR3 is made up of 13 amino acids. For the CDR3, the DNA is TGTGCCAGCAGCCAGAACCAGGGCGGTGGCTACACCTTC. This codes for CASSQNQGGGYTF.

Here the CDR3 reads CASSQGGGPQETQYF. The CDR3 DNA sequence: TGCGCCAGCAGCCAAGGGGGGGGGCCACAAGAGACCCAGTACTTC. The chain links TRBV4-3 to TRBJ2-5, with D possibly being TRBD2 (7 bases). Germline lookup yields CDR1 LGHNA and CDR2 YSLEER. This CDR3 is built from 15 residues. The V end lost 1 base, the J end lost 2 bases, and 11 bases lay between the germline ends.

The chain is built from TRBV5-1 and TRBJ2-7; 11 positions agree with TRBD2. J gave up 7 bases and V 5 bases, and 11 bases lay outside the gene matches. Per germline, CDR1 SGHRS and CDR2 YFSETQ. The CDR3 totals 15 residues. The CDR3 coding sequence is TGCGCCAGCAGTCTAGCGGGAGGCTTTTCGGGGGAGCAGTACTTC. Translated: CASSLAGGFSGEQYF.

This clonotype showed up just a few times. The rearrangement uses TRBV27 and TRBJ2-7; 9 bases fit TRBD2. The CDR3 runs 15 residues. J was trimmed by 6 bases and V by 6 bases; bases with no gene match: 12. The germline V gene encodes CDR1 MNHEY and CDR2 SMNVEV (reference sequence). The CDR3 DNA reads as TGTGCCAGCAGCACAGAGGCGGGGGGGCGATTCGAGCAGTACTTC. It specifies CASSTEAGGRFEQYF.

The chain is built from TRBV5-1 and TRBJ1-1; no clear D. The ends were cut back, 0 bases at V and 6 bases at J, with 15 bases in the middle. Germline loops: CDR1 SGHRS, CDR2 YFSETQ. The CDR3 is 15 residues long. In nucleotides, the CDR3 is TGCGCCAGCAGCTTGGCTGCCATAGGTTACCCTGAAGCTTTCTTT. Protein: CASSLAAIGYPEAFF.

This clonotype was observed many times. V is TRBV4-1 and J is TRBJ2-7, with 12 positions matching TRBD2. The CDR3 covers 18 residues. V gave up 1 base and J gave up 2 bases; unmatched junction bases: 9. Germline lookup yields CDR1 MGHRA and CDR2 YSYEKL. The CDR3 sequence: CASSQGRLAGGQTYEQYF. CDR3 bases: TGCGCCAGCAGCCAAGGCCGGCTAGCGGGGGGGCAAACCTACGAGCAGTACTTC.

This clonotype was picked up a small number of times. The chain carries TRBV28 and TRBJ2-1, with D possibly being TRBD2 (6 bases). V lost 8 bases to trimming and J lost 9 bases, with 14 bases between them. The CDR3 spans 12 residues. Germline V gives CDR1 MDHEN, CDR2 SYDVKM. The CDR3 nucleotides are TGTGCCAGCCTCCGACTAGTTGGTGAGCAGTTCTTC. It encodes CASLRLVGEQFF. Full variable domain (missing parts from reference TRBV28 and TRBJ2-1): DVKVTQSSRYLVKRTGEKVFLECVQDMDHENMFWYRQDPGLGLRLIYFSYDVKMKEKGDIPEGYSVSREKKERFSLILESASTNQTSMYLCASLRLVGEQFFGPGTRLTVL.

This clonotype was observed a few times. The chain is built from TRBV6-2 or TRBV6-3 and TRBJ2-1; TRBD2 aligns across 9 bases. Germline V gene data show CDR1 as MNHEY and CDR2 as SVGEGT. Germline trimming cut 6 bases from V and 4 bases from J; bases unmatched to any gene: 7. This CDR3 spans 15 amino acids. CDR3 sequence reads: CASSPPGLAYNEQFF. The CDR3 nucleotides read TGTGCCAGCAGCCCACCGGGACTAGCATACAATGAGCAGTTCTTC.

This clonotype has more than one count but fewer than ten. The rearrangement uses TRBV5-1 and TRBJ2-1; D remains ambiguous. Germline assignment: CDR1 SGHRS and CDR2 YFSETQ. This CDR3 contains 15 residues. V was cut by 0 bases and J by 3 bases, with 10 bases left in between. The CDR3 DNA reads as TGCGCCAGCAGCTTGGTGTCTTCCGTCTACAATGAGCAGTTCTTC. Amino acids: CASSLVSSVYNEQFF.

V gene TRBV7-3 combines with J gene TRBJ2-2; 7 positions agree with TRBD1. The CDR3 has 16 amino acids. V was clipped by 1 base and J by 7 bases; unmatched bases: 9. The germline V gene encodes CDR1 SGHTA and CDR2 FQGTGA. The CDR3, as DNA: TGTGCCAGCAGCTTAATGTACAGGGGAACGAGCGGGGAGCTGTTTTTT. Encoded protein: CASSLMYRGTSGELFF.

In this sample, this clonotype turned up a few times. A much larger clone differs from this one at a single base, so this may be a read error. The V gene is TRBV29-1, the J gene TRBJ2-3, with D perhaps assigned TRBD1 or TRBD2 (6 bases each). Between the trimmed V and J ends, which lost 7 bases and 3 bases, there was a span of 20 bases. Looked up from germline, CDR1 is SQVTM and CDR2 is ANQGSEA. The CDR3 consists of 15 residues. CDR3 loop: CSAGGGEVPTDTQYF. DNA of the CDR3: TGCAGCGCTGGAGGGGGAGAGGTTCCTACAGATACGCAGTATTTT.